A single TCR beta chain is shown here with its context. This clonotype was detected many times. This clone's antigen is unknown. No base quality values were provided; no much bigger clone lies one nucleotide off. The data were taken from a study of T cells in Graves' hyperthyroidism and ophthalmopathy (dated by TCRdb to the late 2010s). Study-wide context: Peripheral blood was sampled at the time of initial diagnosis, prior to any treatment. TCR V-J signatures able to tell the groups apart were searched for in a discovery cohort of 100 patients, of whom more than 40 had Graves' ophthalmopathy and more than 55 had stable Graves' hyperthyroidism. Prospective prediction of ophthalmopathy was tested in an independent validation cohort of 18 to 20 hyperthyroidism patients and 15 to 17 patients who later progressed to ophthalmopathy. The approximately 100 discovery patients were randomly split 7:3 into training and test sets. In several Graves' hyperthyroidism patients, the study also compared T-cell repertoires from thyroid tissue with T-cell repertoires from blood. After blood sampling, hyperthyroidism patients were treated with methimazole at a starting dose of 30 mg daily, and ophthalmopathy patients were treated with high-dose intravenous methylprednisolone. The paper describes TCR Vbeta CDR3 sequencing of around 140 peripheral blood samples, made up of 43 ophthalmopathy patients, approximately 73 hyperthyroidism patients and approximately 17 progressor patients.

Graves' hyperthyroidism was defined as stable when no progression to ophthalmopathy occurred over 18 months of follow-up. Hyperthyroidism patients were newly diagnosed, with disease duration under 2 months, and aged 18 to 65 years. The study excluded patients with uncontrolled infections, other autoimmune diseases, pregnancy or lactation. Diagnoses relied on clinical symptoms, serum thyroxine and TRAb, thyroid ultrasound and orbital computed tomography. PBMCs were isolated from approximately 10 ml of fresh peripheral blood by Ficoll-Paque density gradient centrifugation. Trizol reagent was used to extract total RNA, and RNA quality was then checked on an Agilent 2100 Bioanalyzer. Compared with germline, V lacks 3 bases and J lacks 2 bases; bases without a gene match: 3. Its CDR3 holds 14 amino acids, cysteine through phenylalanine. Here the CDR3 DNA is all that survives: 42 bases in frame from base 1. The germline V gene encodes CDR1 KGHSH and CDR2 LQKENI.

The study at large found these results: Most expanded thyroid clonotypes (frequency above 0.001) were also detected in blood, suggesting blood repertoires may reflect thyroid immune responses. In validation, the model predicted progression to ophthalmopathy with over 60% sensitivity and approximately 72% specificity, a median of 6.5 months before onset. No statistical method was used to fix the sample size in advance, and group allocation was not hidden from the investigators. A model built on a 13 V-J signature distinguished ophthalmopathy from stable hyperthyroidism, reaching about 88% sensitivity and approximately 81% specificity in cross-validation and 80%/75% in testing.

The TCR beta CDR3 regions were amplified from the RNA transcripts. A first-round RT-PCR of the TCR CDR3 used the HTBI primer set with the Qiagen OneStep RT-PCR kit. Libraries were constructed in a second round of multiplex PCR, after which size selection and purification were carried out. Libraries were sequenced paired-end with 100 bp reads on an Illumina HiSeq2000. Concerning the study's data processing: SOAPnuke was used to process the raw data, removing reads that contained adapters or uncalled bases, had a mean Phred below 15, or lacked an exact match to the constant primer or identifier. High-quality paired reads were merged with COPE v1.2.5, and unique nucleotide sequences were defined as clonotypes. MiTCR v1.1 was used to align the clonotypes against IMGT TRBV, TRBD and TRBJ reference segments. Analysis was restricted to V-J combinations with a frequency above 0.0001, which covered 98% to 99.2% of repertoires. The TCS score was defined as F50 (clonal expansion) divided by E x V (chaos), with BLOSUM62-based TCRdist calculated between CDR3 peptides within each V-J. Welch's t-statistics and random forest reduced 450 to 600 V-J features to roughly 13, which were used in a naive Bayes classifier (R e1071). TCRdb passed the public sequencing reads through fastp at Q25 and MiXCR, retaining productive beta sequences. Rows matching on CDR3 protein sequence are summarized as one entry with the most common DNA and genes. The V and J calls shown here were made by TCRdb, not taken from the authors' results. The table for this sample lists 600,000 or so distinct CDR3 sequences; roughly 17% of them were counted only once. The ten top clones hold 3.8% of the sample.

The receptor chain draws on TRBV18 and TRBJ2-7; TRBD2 aligns with 8 central bases. The origin of this receptor is a woman aged 25 to 39 with Graves' hyperthyroidism. Material for sequencing was blood. The DNA is as follows: TGTGCCAGCTCACCGAGCGGGAGCCCCTACGAGCAGTACTTC. Protein translation: CASSPSGSPYEQYF. The reference TRBV18 and TRBJ2-7 proteins fill in what lies around the CDR3, so the full variable domain reads NAGVMQNPRHLVRRRGQEARLRCSPMKGHSHVYWYRQLPEEGLKFMVYLQKENIIDESGMPKERFSAEFPKEGPSILRIQQVVRGDSAAYFCASSPSGSPYEQYFGPGTRLTVT.